This TCR beta chain comes out of a study of T cell responses to AZD1222 COVID-19 vaccine. The study's findings and limits: Donor demographics were predominantly white British with a female majority; clonal diversity may be underestimated.

The V gene's germline CDR1 is SGHNT and CDR2 YYREEE (reference sequence). The V end lost 6 bases, the J end lost 2 bases, and 11 bases lay between the germline ends. This CDR3 has 13 amino acids. Sequencing was performed with immunoSEQ multiplex PCR; in TCRdb, only in-frame clones are kept and a portion is missing. The sample holds approximately 170,000 clones; around nine tenths are singletons and the top ten take 11%. This clone was detected only once. The target antigen is unknown. The receptor's source is an adult who received the AZD1222 COVID-19 vaccine. The rearrangement links TRBV5-4 to TRBJ2-5; D might be TRBD2 (5 bases). The sample here was peripheral blood, taken 28 days after the second AZD1222 dose. The CDR3 loop reads CASTTDWQETQYF. CDR3 in DNA: TGTGCCAGCACCACGGACTGGCAAGAGACCCAGTACTTC. Filled out from reference TRBV5-4 and TRBJ2-5, the complete variable domain reads ETGVTQSPTHLIKTRGQQVTLRCSSQSGHNTVSWYQQALGQGPQFIFQYYREEENGRGNFPPRFSGLQFPNYSSELNVNALELDDSALYLCASTTDWQETQYFGPGTRLLVL.